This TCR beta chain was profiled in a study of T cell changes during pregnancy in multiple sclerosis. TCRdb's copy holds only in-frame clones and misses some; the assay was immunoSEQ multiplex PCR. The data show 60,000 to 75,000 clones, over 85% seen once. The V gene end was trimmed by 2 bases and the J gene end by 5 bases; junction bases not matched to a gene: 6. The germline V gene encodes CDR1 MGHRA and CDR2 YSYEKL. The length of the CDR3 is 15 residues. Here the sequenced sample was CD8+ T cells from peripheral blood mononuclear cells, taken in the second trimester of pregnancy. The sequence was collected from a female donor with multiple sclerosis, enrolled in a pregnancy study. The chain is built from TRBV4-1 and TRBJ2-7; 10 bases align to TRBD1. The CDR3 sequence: CASSQLGTGVNEQYF. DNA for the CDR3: TGCGCCAGCAGCCAACTTGGGACAGGGGTGAACGAGCAGTACTTC.